The clone carrying this T cell receptor beta chain was counted only a few times. Its antigen is currently unknown. The record originates from a study of T-cell reconstitution after alpha-beta-depleted transplantation in children. For TCRbeta, the library was prepared with unique molecular identifiers. MiXCR, run by TCRdb on the PCR reads, gives a single entry per CDR3 protein. The data hold under 250,000 distinct CDR3 sequences, with approximately 17% observed a single time. General observations from the study: After transplant, at about two months, alpha-beta T cells were reportedly derived from several hundred expanded graft clones. When one year had passed after transplant, most T-cell counts and diversity came from newly produced T cells. Surviving recipient T cells and thymic progenitors produced the high day-60 TCRbeta diversity seen in some patients.

The clonotype comes from a male patient aged 2 to 10 who had a stem cell transplant for acute lymphoblastic leukemia, so the T cells may come from the graft donor. This material consisted of PBMCs, mostly from graft donor cells, taken 360 days after TCRalphabeta/CD19-depleted stem cell transplant.

For the CDR3, the DNA is TGTGCCAGCAGCTTACGGCGGGGGGGTGCCGCAGATACGCAGTATTTT. Translating gives CASSLRRGGAADTQYF. The rearrangement uses TRBV7-9 and TRBJ2-3; 9 bases are a match to TRBD2. CDR3 length: 16 amino acids. J was trimmed by 4 bases and V by 2 bases; bases with no gene match: 7. Germline assignment: CDR1 SEHNR and CDR2 FQNEAQ (reference sequence).